These 28 T cell receptor beta chains were all obtained from the same sample, sequenced in a study of T-cell reconstitution after alpha-beta-depleted transplantation in children. For TCRbeta, the library was prepared with unique molecular identifiers. TCRdb reprocessed the PCR reads via MiXCR and lists one record per CDR3 protein. The sample has roughly 350,000 distinct CDR3 sequences, 10% seen once. Sequencing used PBMCs from the stem cell graft donor, obtained from the stem cell graft. These receptors all come from a human donor who donated a stem cell graft to a child with acute lymphoblastic leukemia.

To note about this clonotype: An end of the junction does not agree with germline; a read error may underlie this. The chain employs TRBV7-9 and TRBJ1-2; 10 bases agree with TRBD1. The germline V gene has CDR1 SEHNR and CDR2 FQNEAQ (reference sequence). There are 14 residues in the CDR3. The CDR3 region has the DNA TGTGTCAGCAGCCCTTGGACAGGGGGTTATGGCTACACCTTC. It encodes CVSSPWTGGYGYTF.

Remarks on this clonotype: Its ends do not fully match the called genes, so a read error is possible. The gene calls are TRBV12-3 or TRBV12-4 and TRBJ2-7, with TRBD2 matching over 10 bases. This CDR3 comprises 15 residues. The chain's CDR3 is CASSLAGGLSYEQYF. CDR3 bases: TGTGCCAGCAGCTTAGCGGGAGGTCTCTCCTACGAGCAGTACTTC.

The chain combines TRBV12-3 or TRBV12-4 with TRBJ2-1; D is uncertain. This CDR3 contains 14 residues. Trimming left V 5 bases short and J 2 bases short, with 10 bases between. The CDR3 nucleotides read TGTGCCAGCAGTATCTCAATAACCTACAATGAGCAGTTCTTC. It encodes CASSISITYNEQFF.

The chain links TRBV4-2 to TRBJ2-7; D remains ambiguous. Germline assignment: CDR1 LGHNA and CDR2 YNFKEQ. This CDR3 is 15 amino acids long. The V gene lost 0 bases and the J gene lost 6 bases, with 15 bases spanning the gap. The CDR3 nucleotides read TGTGCCAGCAGCCAAGAGAGGTGGGATTCTTTCGAGCAGTACTTC. This codes for CASSQERWDSFEQYF.

In regard to this clonotype: At one of its ends the junction is not consistent with the germline gene, which may arise from a read error. The V and J genes are TRBV12-3 or TRBV12-4 and TRBJ1-1; D gene ambiguous. The CDR3 runs 13 residues. CDR3 nucleotides: TGTGCCACCAGTTTAGGGCGAGGGACTGAAGCTTTCTTT. As protein: CATSLGRGTEAFF.

This clonotype was seen a few times. The rearrangement joins TRBV6-1 to TRBJ1-4; weak D call: TRBD1 (6 bases). V lost 6 bases and J lost 7, with 15 bases in between. The CDR3 has 14 residues. Germline-derived CDR1 and CDR2 are MNHNS and SASEGT. The chain's CDR3 is CASSRTASSEKLFF. DNA of the CDR3: TGTGCCAGCAGCCGGACAGCTTCAAGTGAAAAACTGTTTTTT.

Only a few counts were recorded for this clonotype. The V and J genes are TRBV11-2 and TRBJ2-1; 10 positions agree with TRBD1. CDR3 length equals 16 residues. Unmatched junction bases numbered 1, after V lost 2 bases and J lost 0 bases. From germline, CDR1 is SGHAT and CDR2 FQNNGV. The CDR3 sequence is CASSLRTGGSYNEQFF. As DNA, the CDR3 is TGTGCCAGCAGCTTACGGACAGGGGGCTCCTACAATGAGCAGTTCTTC.

This clonotype was seen ten or more times. The rearrangement uses TRBV2 and TRBJ2-7; D might be TRBD2 (5 bases). The CDR3 has 13 residues. Trimming took 6 bases from V and 0 from J, leaving 9 bases between them. CDR1 and CDR2 (germline): SNHLY, FYNNEI. DNA for the CDR3: TGTGCCAGCAGACGGGATGCCTCCTACGAGCAGTACTTC. Its translation: CASRRDASYEQYF.

This clonotype was counted only a few times. This chain uses TRBV7-3 with TRBJ2-5; D gene ambiguous. The length of the CDR3 is 13 residues. Trimming took off 5 bases at V and 7 bases at J, with 14 bases between the two ends. Germline V gives CDR1 SGHTA, CDR2 FQGTGA. The CDR3 protein is CASSPLGPGTQYF. Here the CDR3 DNA reads TGTGCCAGCAGCCCCCTCGGTCCAGGGACCCAGTACTTC.

For this clonotype: The junction differs from germline at one of its ends, possibly a read error. The chain couples TRBV24-1 to TRBJ1-1; D is possibly TRBD1 (6 bases). The germline CDR1 and CDR2 sequences are KGHDR and SFDVKD. The CDR3 length is 13 residues. The CDR3 nucleotides read TGTGCCACCCAGGGGTTCATGAACACTGAACCTTTCTTT. It codes for CATQGFMNTEPFF.

V and J are TRBV5-1 and TRBJ2-3; a possible D gene is TRBD1 (6 bases). Germline lookup yields CDR1 SGHRS and CDR2 YFSETQ. This CDR3 comprises 14 residues. V was pared by 10 bases and J by 4 bases, with 19 bases between. The CDR3: CAGPNRVKADTQYF. The CDR3 DNA reads as TGCGCCGGCCCGAACAGGGTTAAGGCAGATACGCAGTATTTT.

There are many counts of this clonotype. This chain uses TRBV27 with TRBJ1-1, with TRBD1 identical over 8 bases. The V gene end was trimmed by 5 bases and the J gene end by 0 bases; junction bases not matched to a gene: 5. The CDR3 runs to 15 residues. Per germline, CDR1 MNHEY and CDR2 SMNVEV (reference sequence). CDR3 nucleotides: TGTGCCAGCAGTCCGCGGACAGGGATGAACACTGAAGCTTTCTTT. This codes for CASSPRTGMNTEAFF.

V is TRBV4-1 and J is TRBJ2-1; no reliable D call. This CDR3 is 9 amino acids long. Trimming shortened V by 8 bases and J by 9 bases, and 5 bases separated the two germline ends. Germline lookup yields CDR1 MGHRA and CDR2 YSYEKL. The CDR3 loop reads CASLTEQFF. The CDR3 bases are TGCGCCAGCCTAACTGAGCAGTTCTTC.

DNA for the CDR3: TGTGCCATCTATACCCTTTTGGGAGGGGGCAACACAGATACGCAGTATTTT. It specifies CAIYTLLGGGNTDTQYF. This rearrangement joins TRBV7-9 to TRBJ2-3, with D perhaps TRBD1 or TRBD2 (7 bases each). The germline CDR1 and CDR2 sequences are SEHNR and FQNEAQ (reference sequence). V gave up 10 bases and J gave up 2 bases, with 25 bases separating them. CDR3 length: 17 amino acids.

This clonotype was picked up a small number of times. The V and J genes are TRBV12-3 or TRBV12-4 and TRBJ1-2; no definite D call. CDR3 length: 12 residues. The ends were cut back, 6 bases at V and 8 bases at J, with 13 bases in the middle. The chain's CDR3 is CASSSHPLGYTF. The DNA of the CDR3 is TGTGCCAGCAGCTCTCATCCGTTAGGCTACACCTTC.

This clonotype was picked up a small number of times. V usage is TRBV25-1 and J usage is TRBJ1-6, with 7 bases lining up with TRBD1. The germline gives CDR1 MGHDK, CDR2 SYGVNS. J was trimmed by 7 bases and V by 6 bases; bases with no gene match: 9. The CDR3 sequence is 15 residues long. CDR3 loop: CASRETGQINSPLHF. DNA for the CDR3: TGTGCCAGCAGGGAAACGGGACAGATAAATTCACCCCTCCACTTT.

This sequence joins TRBV24-1 and TRBJ2-5; 8 bases fit TRBD2. The ends lost 1 base at V and 5 bases at J; junction bases unmatched: 8. The germline gives CDR1 KGHDR, CDR2 SFDVKD. This CDR3 region has 16 residues. The CDR3 DNA reads as TGTGCCACCAGTGATTTAGGCCGGGAGGGCCGGGAGACCCAGTACTTC. Its translation: CATSDLGREGRETQYF.

This clonotype showed up just a few times. The chain recombines TRBV11-1 with TRBJ2-7; 8 bases agree with TRBD1. This CDR3 spans 13 amino acids. The germline V gene has CDR1 SGHAT and CDR2 FQDESV (reference sequence). With V trimmed by 8 bases and J by 6 bases, 9 bases remained unmatched. CDR3 DNA: TGTGCCAGCCGCGACAGGGGAAGGGGCGAGCAGTACTTC. Amino acids: CASRDRGRGEQYF.

The CDR3 region has the DNA TGCAGCGTTGAAGTTCCGGGACAGTTCTACGAGCAGTACTTC. This translates into CSVEVPGQFYEQYF. This chain joins TRBV29-1 and TRBJ2-7, with 7 bases that match TRBD1. Per germline, CDR1 SQVTM and CDR2 ANQGSEA. This CDR3 comprises 14 residues. The trim removed 1 base at V and 3 bases at J, leaving 6 bases unmatched.

V gene TRBV9 combines with J gene TRBJ2-7; TRBD2 is a possible D gene (6 bases). This CDR3 has 15 amino acids. Germline V gene lookup returns CDR1 SGDLS and CDR2 YYNGEE. V was trimmed by 0 bases and J by 4 bases, leaving 14 bases between them. CDR3 sequence: CASSVEAGRHYEQYF. The CDR3 nucleotides read TGTGCCAGCAGCGTAGAGGCGGGACGGCATTACGAGCAGTACTTC.

This clonotype came up a few times. This chain uses TRBV28 with TRBJ2-7; D might be TRBD2 (5 bases). The germline V gene encodes CDR1 MDHEN and CDR2 SYDVKM. V was pared by 6 bases and J by 7 bases, with 22 bases between. This CDR3 has 15 amino acids. CDR3 bases: TGTGCCAGCAGCCCTACAGCCCGGAGTGGGGAGGAGCAGTACTTC. This codes for CASSPTARSGEEQYF.

The chain links TRBV6-2 or TRBV6-3 to TRBJ2-3; perhaps D is TRBD1 or TRBD2 (6 bases each). The germline CDR1 and CDR2 sequences are MNHEY and SVGEGT. The V gene lost 10 bases and the J gene lost 5 bases, with 19 bases spanning the gap. This CDR3 contains 14 residues. CDR3 nucleotide sequence: TGTGCCACCCACGCCGGGGGCGAAGGAGATACGCAGTATTTT. The encoded protein is CATHAGGEGDTQYF.

This clonotype was observed at least ten times. The chain combines TRBV20-1 with TRBJ1-3; D not resolved. The CDR3 has 14 amino acids. Germline V gene lookup returns CDR1 DFQATT and CDR2 SNEGSKA (reference sequence). V lost 3 bases and J 4 bases, leaving 13 bases between the germline ends. The CDR3 protein is CSASRGTHGNTIYF. The DNA for the CDR3 is TGCAGTGCTAGTCGCGGTACGCACGGAAACACCATATATTTT.

The rearrangement joins TRBV6-2 or TRBV6-3 to TRBJ2-1; the match to TRBD2 covers 16 bases. The CDR3 covers 16 residues. CDR1 and CDR2 from the germline V gene are MNHEY and SVGEGT. Losses at the gene ends were 3 bases for V and 8 bases for J; bases not matched to a gene: 4. CDR3 sequence (DNA): TGTGCCAGCAGTTATCCGGGACTAGCGGGAGGGGATGAGCAGTTCTTC. Translation gives CASSYPGLAGGDEQFF.

This clonotype was found a few times. The V call is TRBV7-2, the J call TRBJ2-2; 9 bases align to TRBD1. J was trimmed by 3 bases and V by 0 bases; bases with no gene match: 5. This CDR3 comprises 17 residues. Germline CDR1 SGHTA, CDR2 FQGNSA. CDR3 loop: CASSLATGGRDTGELFF. The CDR3 coding sequence is TGTGCCAGCAGCTTAGCCACAGGGGGCAGGGACACCGGGGAGCTGTTTTTT. Full variable domain (missing parts from reference TRBV7-2 and TRBJ2-2): GAGVSQSPSNKVTEKGKDVELRCDPISGHTALYWYRQSLGQGLEFLIYFQGNSAPDKSGLPSDRFSAERTGGSVSTLTIQRTQQEDSAVYLCASSLATGGRDTGELFFGEGSRLTVL.

A few counts support this clonotype. The CDR3 protein is CASSQGVGGYNEQFF. CDR3 nucleotide sequence: TGCGCCAGCAGCCAAGGGGTAGGTGGCTACAATGAGCAGTTCTTC. The V call is TRBV4-3, the J call TRBJ2-1; D ambiguous. V shed 1 base and J shed 3 bases, with 10 bases lying between them. The CDR3 is 15 amino acids. Germline lookup yields CDR1 LGHNA and CDR2 YSLEER.

This clonotype has more than one count but fewer than ten. This sequence joins TRBV18 and TRBJ2-1; 9 bases fit TRBD1. V lost 0 bases to trimming and J lost 11 bases; unmatched junction nucleotides: 5. This CDR3 contains 14 residues. CDR1 is KGHSH and CDR2 is LQKENI in the germline V gene. As DNA, the CDR3 is TGTGCCAGCTCACCACCAGATACAGGGGGCAAGCAGTTCTTC. Translating it yields CASSPPDTGGKQFF. Supplemented by reference TRBV18 and TRBJ2-1, the full variable domain reads NAGVMQNPRHLVRRRGQEARLRCSPMKGHSHVYWYRQLPEEGLKFMVYLQKENIIDESGMPKERFSAEFPKEGPSILRIQQVVRGDSAAYFCASSPPDTGGKQFFGPGTRLTVL.

Written as DNA, the CDR3 is TGTGCCAGCTCAACCCGGGACAGGGGTTACAATGAGCAGTTCTTC. Translating gives CASSTRDRGYNEQFF. This chain links TRBV18 with TRBJ2-1; 10 positions match TRBD1. The CDR3 has 15 amino acids. CDR1 is KGHSH and CDR2 is LQKENI in the germline V gene. Trimming cost V 5 bases and J 4 bases; bases outside gene matches: 5.